This T cell receptor (beta chain) came from a study of PD-1 blockade in classical Hodgkin lymphoma. Method: immunoSEQ multiplex PCR; TCRdb's copy keeps in-frame clones and lacks some. This table has 43,000 or so clones, approximately 91% appearing once. Autologous stem cell transplantation was followed by relapse in every patient, and brentuximab vedotin exposure varied. General study points: Patients with a complete response exhibited baseline diversity comparable to newly diagnosed patients.

Comments on this clone: Its target is unknown.

The source is a human donor with classical Hodgkin lymphoma. The source was peripheral blood mononuclear cells (PBMCs), collected at baseline.

The CDR3 DNA sequence: TGTGCCAGCAGCGTAGAGGGACAGGGAGCGGATGAGCAGTTCTTC. This gives the protein CASSVEGQGADEQFF. This rearrangement joins TRBV9 to TRBJ2-1, with TRBD1 matching 9 bases. J gave up 8 bases and V 0 bases, and 6 bases lay outside the gene matches. Germline CDR1 is SGDLS and CDR2 is YYNGEE. CDR3 size: 15 residues.